A selection of T cell receptor beta chains follows, all from one sample in a study of blood T cell repertoires in COVID-19. The method was immunoSEQ multiplex PCR; TCRdb's version includes in-frame clones alone and lacks a portion of them. Here the sample spans roughly 280,000 clones, about 85% being singletons. Material for sequencing was peripheral blood. The receptors come from a man in his sixties with acute or convalescent COVID-19. Both conserved end residues are part of each CDR3. A D gene is named only where the DNA matches it firmly. The listing skips clone size in some rows; elsewhere it reads once, few, many or a size class.

TRBJ2-5	TRBD2	.	TRBV7-7	CASSFLAGKQETQYF	TGTGCTAGCAGCTTCCTAGCGGGGAAACAAGAGACCCAGTACTTC
TRBJ2-4	TRBD1	.	TRBV30	CAWSVQGAGIQYF	TGTGCCTGGAGTGTCCAGGGGGCCGGTATTCAGTACTTC
TRBJ2-7	TRBD1	.	TRBV6-6	CASSSDRGVEQYF	TGTGCCAGCAGTTCCGACAGGGGCGTCGAGCAGTACTTC
TRBJ1-1	.	.	TRBV7-9	CASSLEWRNTEAFF	TGTGCCAGCAGCCTGGAATGGAGGAACACTGAAGCTTTCTTT
TRBJ1-2	.	.	TRBV6-1	CASSDKGSVYGYTF	TGTGCCAGCAGCGACAAGGGGTCCGTTTATGGCTACACCTTC
TRBJ2-1	.	.	TRBV9	CASSVGSGYNEQFF	TGTGCCAGCAGCGTAGGCAGCGGCTACAATGAGCAGTTCTTC
TRBJ1-1	.	.	TRBV19	CASSIASSTEAFF	TGTGCCAGTAGTATCGCGTCGTCCACTGAAGCTTTCTTT
TRBJ1-2	.	.	TRBV4-3	CASSQSGYGYTF	TGCGCCAGCAGCCAGTCGGGGTATGGCTACACCTTC
TRBJ2-7	TRBD2	.	TRBV19	CASSIVGGSTFREQYF	TGTGCCAGTAGTATAGTGGGCGGGAGCACGTTCCGCGAGCAGTACTTC
TRBJ2-5	TRBD2	.	TRBV19	CASSILAGLRETQYF	TGTGCCAGTAGTATACTAGCGGGGTTGCGAGAGACCCAGTACTTC
TRBJ2-3	TRBD1	.	TRBV7-8	CASSLLGQGRDTQYF	TGTGCCAGCAGCTTATTGGGACAGGGCCGGGATACGCAGTATTTT
TRBJ2-2	TRBD1	.	TRBV14	CASSRRTGSNTGELFF	TGTGCCAGCAGCCGTAGGACAGGGTCGAACACCGGGGAGCTGTTTTTT
TRBJ1-3	TRBD1	.	TRBV5-8	CASSLGDRFSGNTIYF	TGTGCCAGCAGCTTGGGGGACAGATTCTCTGGAAACACCATATATTTT
TRBJ2-7	.	few	TRBV6-6	CASSYSSRGSYEQYF	TGTGCCAGCAGTTACTCGAGCCGGGGTTCCTACGAGCAGTACTTC
TRBJ1-5	TRBD1	once	TRBV29-1	CSVESATRPDREDQPQHF	TGCAGCGTTGAATCAGCTACCCGACCTGACAGGGAAGATCAGCCCCAGCATTTT
TRBJ1-3	.	few	TRBV19	CASSIGPNSGNTIYF	TGTGCCAGTAGTATCGGTCCGAACTCTGGAAACACCATATATTTT
TRBJ2-7	.	.	TRBV6-1	CASSAQTSSGVYEQYF	TGTGCCAGCAGTGCGCAGACTTCCAGCGGAGTATACGAGCAGTACTTC
TRBJ1-1	.	.	TRBV12-3/TRBV12-4	CASSPRNTEAFF	TGTGCCAGCAGTCCGCGCAACACTGAAGCTTTCTTT
TRBJ1-3	.	.	TRBV30	CASYLTGSGNTIYF	TGTGCCTCGTACTTAACAGGGTCTGGAAACACCATATATTTT
TRBJ1-1	.	.	TRBV6-6	CASSSQGNTEAFF	TGTGCCAGCAGTTCCCAGGGTAACACTGAAGCTTTCTTT
TRBJ2-5	TRBD2	.	TRBV10-3	CAISESPGGQETQYF	TGTGCCATCAGTGAGTCTCCGGGGGGCCAAGAGACCCAGTACTTC
TRBJ2-3	TRBD2	few	TRBV18	CASSPLLSRFKREGGTQYF	TGTGCCAGCTCACCACTTTTATCCCGATTCAAGCGGGAGGGGGGTACGCAGTATTTT
TRBJ1-5	.	.	TRBV28	CASSDIDGNQPQHF	TGTGCCAGCAGTGACATTGATGGCAATCAGCCCCAGCATTTT
TRBJ2-7	.	.	TRBV6-2/TRBV6-3	CASSYSPRYEQYF	TGTGCCAGCAGTTACTCCCCCCGGTACGAGCAGTACTTC
TRBJ1-3	.	.	TRBV7-7	CASSEGGAGNTIYF	TGTGCTAGCAGCGAGGGAGGCGCTGGAAACACCATATATTTT
TRBJ1-3	.	.	TRBV19	CASSTGRRGSGNTIYF	TGTGCCAGTAGTACTGGACGGAGGGGCTCTGGAAACACCATATATTTT
TRBJ1-2	.	.	TRBV10-3	CAISVAGGAQGYTF	TGTGCCATCAGTGTGGCGGGGGGGGCGCAGGGCTACACCTTC
TRBJ2-7	TRBD2	.	TRBV27	CASSSLTSAGGHRGYEQYF	TGTGCCAGCAGTTCCCTCACGTCCGCGGGGGGTCATAGAGGCTACGAGCAGTACTTC
TRBJ2-7	TRBD2	.	TRBV7-2	CASSLGLAGVKYEQYF	TGTGCCAGCAGCTTAGGGCTAGCGGGAGTAAAATACGAGCAGTACTTC